Presented here are 7 T cell receptor beta chains from one specimen sequenced in a study of blood T cell repertoires in COVID-19. Clones were sequenced by immunoSEQ multiplex PCR, and TCRdb holds only the in-frame ones, with some missing. The repertoire has a few hundred thousand clones, 87% of them found once; the top ten carry about 9.4%. Sequences were obtained from PBMCs or T cells enriched from blood (not recorded which). Receptor source: a woman in her forties or fifties who had recovered from COVID-19.

This chain connects TRBV28 to TRBJ1-1, with TRBD1 identical over 8 bases. The CDR3 extends over 17 amino acids. Germline values: CDR1 MDHEN, CDR2 SYDVKM. The V and J ends lost 5 bases and 4 bases, in that order; junction bases with no gene match: 15. In DNA, the CDR3 is TGTGCCAGCAGTCGACAGGGGAGTTTTCGCCAGGGCACTGAAGCTTTCTTT. Protein: CASSRQGSFRQGTEAFF.

The rearrangement joins TRBV2 to TRBJ1-1; unclear D gene. In germline, CDR1 is SNHLY, CDR2 FYNNEI. The CDR3 has 15 residues. The V end was cut by 7 bases, the J end by 0 bases, with 15 bases between. The CDR3 DNA reads TGTGCCAGCACCAGGTGGTCCTCCATGAACACTGAAGCTTTCTTT. The encoded protein is CASTRWSSMNTEAFF.

The rearrangement uses TRBV2 and TRBJ1-4; weak D call: TRBD1 (5 bases). The V gene's germline CDR1 is SNHLY and CDR2 FYNNEI. V lost 7 bases, J lost 6 bases, and 12 bases lay in between. This CDR3 contains 13 residues. Written as DNA, the CDR3 is TGTGCCAGCAACGGGGGTGTTTATGAAAAACTGTTTTTT. This translates into CASNGGVYEKLFF.

The chain joins TRBV2 to TRBJ2-3; 8 bases are a match to TRBD2. This CDR3 region has 18 residues. Germline V lookup: CDR1 SNHLY, CDR2 FYNNEI. The V and J ends lost 3 bases and 5 bases, in that order; junction bases with no gene match: 16. CDR3 coding DNA: TGTGCCAGCAGTGAGGTTGCCAGCGGGGGCCTCGGAGTAGATACGCAGTATTTT. This codes for CASSEVASGGLGVDTQYF.

The V gene is TRBV6-2 or TRBV6-3, the J gene TRBJ2-2, with unresolved D. V lost 5 bases to trimming and J lost 4 bases, with 8 bases between them. The CDR3 runs 13 residues. Germline-derived CDR1 and CDR2 are MNHEY and SVGEGT. The CDR3 reads CASSPSLTGELFF. The CDR3 DNA follows: TGTGCCAGCAGTCCCTCCCTCACCGGGGAGCTGTTTTTT.

This sequence joins TRBV5-1 and TRBJ2-7, with 7 bases that match TRBD1. The CDR3 consists of 16 residues. V dropped 3 bases and J dropped 2; count of bases not matched to a gene: 11. Germline lookup yields CDR1 SGHRS and CDR2 YFSETQ. The CDR3 loop is CASSYGTAAATYEQYF. The CDR3 region has the DNA TGCGCCAGCAGCTACGGGACAGCCGCCGCAACCTACGAGCAGTACTTC. The variable domain in full, with the rest retrieved from reference TRBV5-1 and TRBJ2-7, is KAGVTQTPRYLIKTRGQQVTLSCSPISGHRSVSWYQQTPGQGLQFLFEYFSETQRNKGNFPGRFSGRQFSNSRSEMNVSTLELGDSALYLCASSYGTAAATYEQYFGPGTRLTVT.

The chain has TRBV6-5 and TRBJ2-3; 10 nucleotides agree with TRBD2. Germline CDR1 and CDR2: MNHEY and SVGAGI. V lost 7 bases to trimming and J lost 5 bases; unmatched junction nucleotides: 3. The CDR3 is 13 residues long. CDR3 sequence: CASTSGGVDTQYF. CDR3 bases: TGTGCCAGCACGAGCGGGGGGGTAGATACGCAGTATTTT.